The 18 T cell receptor beta chains presented below share a single source sample, sequenced in a study of control samples from healthy donors and cancer patients. Generated by immunoSEQ multiplex PCR, the TCRdb table keeps only in-frame clones and is missing some. In the table there are more than 140,000 clones, 94% of which are singletons. The sequenced sample was blood. The receptor set was obtained from a man in his forties or fifties in good health.

This sequence joins TRBV19 and TRBJ2-1; D remains ambiguous. This CDR3 has 15 residues. The V end was cut by 3 bases, the J end by 3 bases, with 12 bases between. Germline V gene lookup returns CDR1 LNHDA and CDR2 SQIVND (reference sequence). The CDR3 sequence: CASSIPDLGYNEQFF. The CDR3 DNA reads as TGTGCCAGTAGTATCCCGGACCTGGGCTACAATGAGCAGTTCTTC. The variable domain in full, completed from reference TRBV19 and TRBJ2-1, reads DGGITQSPKYLFRKEGQNVTLSCEQNLNHDAMYWYRQDPGQGLRLIYYSQIVNDFQKGDIAEGYSVSREKKESFPLTVTSAQKNPTAFYLCASSIPDLGYNEQFFGPGTRLTVL.

DNA of the CDR3: TGTGCCAGCACTCGGACAGGGGGCTCTGGGGCCAACGTCCTGACTTTC. As protein: CASTRTGGSGANVLTF. This sequence joins TRBV6-4 and TRBJ2-6; the match to TRBD1 covers 10 bases. Germline V gives CDR1 MRHNA, CDR2 SNTAGT. The CDR3 loop spans 16 amino acids. J lost 0 bases, V lost 7 bases, and 3 bases had no gene match.

This clone was seen only once. The V call is TRBV9, the J call TRBJ1-1; D gene ambiguous. This CDR3 is built from 11 residues. Germline lookup yields CDR1 SGDLS and CDR2 YYNGEE. Trimming removed 3 bases at V and 11 bases at J, with 11 bases between. This CDR3 is CASSGTGGAFF. The CDR3 region has the DNA TGTGCCAGCAGCGGGACGGGTGGGGCTTTCTTT. Complete variable domain (other parts from reference TRBV9 and TRBJ1-1): DSGVTQTPKHLITATGQRVTLRCSPRSGDLSVYWYQQSLDQGLQFLIQYYNGEERAKGNILERFSAQQFPDLHSELNLSSLELGDSALYFCASSGTGGAFFGQGTRLTVV.

This clone was recorded only once. The V and J genes are TRBV5-1 and TRBJ1-3; D gene ambiguous. The germline V gene encodes CDR1 SGHRS and CDR2 YFSETQ. Trimming shortened V by 0 bases and J by 8 bases, and 9 bases separated the two germline ends. CDR3 size: 13 residues. This CDR3 is CASSLGVSDTIYF. CDR3 in DNA: TGCGCCAGCAGCTTGGGCGTATCGGACACCATATATTTT.

V and J are TRBV28 and TRBJ1-5; 7 bases map to TRBD1. CDR3 length: 16 residues. The trim removed 8 bases at V and 6 bases at J, leaving 16 bases unmatched. Germline CDR1 is MDHEN and CDR2 is SYDVKM. CDR3 in DNA: TGTGCCAGCTCTATGGGAATCCTTAACAGGGGTCAGCCCCAGCATTTT. Amino acids: CASSMGILNRGQPQHF.

In DNA form, the CDR3 reads TGTGCCAGCAGCCGGACAGGGGTAAACTATGGCTACACCTTC. This translates into CASSRTGVNYGYTF. This chain joins TRBV7-2 and TRBJ1-2; 9 nucleotides agree with TRBD1. The V gene end was trimmed by 5 bases and the J gene end by 2 bases; junction bases not matched to a gene: 3. CDR1 is SGHTA, CDR2 FQGNSA, per germline. The CDR3 sequence is 14 residues long.

V gene TRBV20-1 combines with J gene TRBJ1-5; no definite D call. V shed 3 bases and J shed 0 bases, with 12 bases lying between them. Germline CDR1 reads DFQATT; CDR2 reads SNEGSKA (reference sequence). The CDR3 runs 15 residues. In DNA form, the CDR3 reads TGCAGTGCTAGTCATAAGGAAAATAGCAATCAGCCCCAGCATTTT. It codes for CSASHKENSNQPQHF.

The chain has TRBV28 and TRBJ2-3; D is unclear. The CDR3 is 13 amino acids. Germline CDR1 reads MDHEN; CDR2 reads SYDVKM. V was cut by 2 bases and J by 2 bases, with 5 bases left in between. CDR3 coding DNA: TGTGCCAGCAGTTTACCTGACACAGATACGCAGTATTTT. This sequence encodes CASSLPDTDTQYF.

This sequence joins TRBV9 and TRBJ2-5; TRBD2 might be the D (6 bases). The CDR3 loop spans 14 amino acids. The germline V gene has CDR1 SGDLS and CDR2 YYNGEE. With 3 bases removed from V and 0 bases from J, the gap between germline ends came to 9 bases. The CDR3 bases are TGTGCCAGCAGCGAGGAGGGGTACCAAGAGACCCAGTACTTC. It encodes CASSEEGYQETQYF. Drawing the rest from reference TRBV9 and TRBJ2-5, the complete variable domain is DSGVTQTPKHLITATGQRVTLRCSPRSGDLSVYWYQQSLDQGLQFLIQYYNGEERAKGNILERFSAQQFPDLHSELNLSSLELGDSALYFCASSEEGYQETQYFGPGTRLLVL.

DNA of the CDR3: TGTGCCAGCAGCCCTGGGACAGGGTCTGGAAACACCATATATTTT. It codes for CASSPGTGSGNTIYF. The chain couples TRBV7-3 to TRBJ1-3; 9 nucleotides match TRBD1. CDR3 length: 15 residues. J lost 1 base, V lost 5 bases, and 3 bases had no gene match. Looked up from germline, CDR1 is SGHTA and CDR2 is FQGTGA.

The V call is TRBV24-1, the J call TRBJ2-2, with 7 bases matching TRBD1. J was trimmed by 4 bases and V by 4 bases; bases with no gene match: 8. Germline V gene lookup returns CDR1 KGHDR and CDR2 SFDVKD. The length of the CDR3 is 16 residues. The CDR3 protein is CATSDSYRGSTGELFF. CDR3 in DNA: TGTGCCACCAGTGACTCCTACAGGGGAAGCACCGGGGAGCTGTTTTTT.

V usage is TRBV6-5 and J usage is TRBJ2-7, with 8 nucleotides matching TRBD2. This CDR3 has 14 amino acids. V was pared by 4 bases and J by 6 bases, with 8 bases of the junction left unmatched. CDR1 is MNHEY, CDR2 SVGAGI, per germline. Written as DNA, the CDR3 is TGTGCCAGCAGTTCCGGGGGGGCCCCGGGCGAGCAGTACTTC. Encoded protein: CASSSGGAPGEQYF.

The genes are TRBV24-1 and TRBJ1-1; D is perhaps TRBD1 (5 bases). The CDR3 consists of 13 residues. The germline CDR1 and CDR2 sequences are KGHDR and SFDVKD. The V end lost 6 bases, the J end lost 5 bases, and 12 bases lay between the germline ends. CDR3 in DNA: TGTGCCACCAGTCCCCACGGGGGGACTGAAGCTTTCTTT. The encoded protein is CATSPHGGTEAFF.

The chain links TRBV5-6 to TRBJ2-7; D gene unclear. The germline gives CDR1 SGHDT, CDR2 YYEEEE. The V end was cut by 3 bases, the J end by 0 bases, with 1 base between. This CDR3 is 11 amino acids long. The CDR3 DNA follows: TGTGCCAGCAGCTCCTCCTACGAGCAGTACTTC. Translation gives CASSSSYEQYF.

The V and J genes are TRBV5-1 and TRBJ1-2; D may be TRBD1 (5 bases). Germline CDR1 is SGHRS and CDR2 is YFSETQ. Deletions cut 4 bases from V and 4 bases from J, with 20 bases between. This CDR3 has 16 residues. The CDR3 loop reads CASSRDVGPLPYGYTF. CDR3 sequence (DNA): TGCGCCAGCAGCCGGGACGTAGGACCCTTACCCTATGGCTACACCTTC.

Turning to this clone: A junction boundary mismatches the germline segment, possibly from a read error. The gene calls are TRBV6-5 and TRBJ1-1, with no clear D. This CDR3 has 14 amino acids. CDR1 MNHEY and CDR2 SVGAGI come from the germline V gene. The CDR3 spells CACSHHEGGTEAFF. DNA of the CDR3: TGTGCCTGCAGCCACCACGAGGGCGGGACTGAAGCTTTCTTT.

The genes are TRBV6-2 or TRBV6-3 and TRBJ2-1; 10 positions agree with TRBD2. This CDR3 has 17 amino acids. After removal of 2 bases from V and 7 bases from J, the junction contained 11 bases not matched to a gene. Germline V gene sequence: CDR1 MNHEY, CDR2 SVGEGT. The CDR3 coding sequence is TGTGCCAGCAGTTACCCTCTAGCGGGAGCGTTTAGTAATGAGCAGTTCTTC. It encodes CASSYPLAGAFSNEQFF.

The V call is TRBV4-3, the J call TRBJ1-1; D possibly corresponds to TRBD1 (5 bases). Trimming removed 1 base from V and 2 bases from J, with 14 bases in between. Per the germline V gene, CDR1 is LGHNA and CDR2 is YSLEER. The CDR3 contains 16 residues. CDR3 in amino acids: CASSQALARTNTEAFF. The CDR3 bases are TGCGCCAGCAGCCAAGCCCTAGCACGGACAAACACTGAAGCTTTCTTT.